Sequencing of this TCR beta chain was carried out in a study of blood T cell repertoires in COVID-19. Study in general: Sites across the United States, Italy and Spain contributed samples from acute and convalescent COVID-19. PBMCs, B-cell-depleted T cells, or T cells provided the cDNA or gDNA that made up the material.

Germline CDR1 and CDR2: MDHEN and SYDVKM. V was trimmed by 6 bases and J by 3 bases, leaving 11 bases between them. The CDR3 length is 13 residues. Source study methods: Scientists estimated how many nucleated cells there were by amplifying reference gene primers. Using immunoSEQ multiplex PCR, the repertoire was profiled, and TCRdb retains in-frame clones only, with some absent. V and J calls plus clone size are reproduced from that table; the DNA served to infer D and trimming. The table has about 45,000 clones, around 80% seen once. J is TRBJ1-2 and V is TRBV28; perhaps TRBD1 as D (6 bases). Sequenced sample: peripheral blood. This clonotype was obtained from a man between 65 and 80 years old with acute or convalescent COVID-19. The CDR3 bases are TGTGCCAGCAGCTTTAGGGGGTACTATGGCTACACCTTC. Protein: CASSFRGYYGYTF.